These 5 T cell receptor beta chains were sequenced from one sample in a study of blood T cell repertoires in COVID-19. Method: immunoSEQ multiplex PCR; TCRdb's copy keeps in-frame clones and lacks some. This table holds tens of thousands of clones, about four fifths found once. Material for sequencing was peripheral blood. The receptors derive from a woman aged 80 or over with active or convalescent COVID-19.

The genes are TRBV18 and TRBJ2-4, with D possibly being TRBD1 (6 bases). Between the trimmed V and J ends, which lost 4 bases and 3 bases, there was a span of 16 bases. The germline V gene encodes CDR1 KGHSH and CDR2 LQKENI. The CDR3 extends over 16 amino acids. Written as DNA, the CDR3 is TGTGCCAGCTCACTCACAGGGCCCCAATACAAAAACATTCAGTACTTC. This codes for CASSLTGPQYKNIQYF.

The table lists this clone with a count of one. This rearrangement joins TRBV3-1 (or the pseudogene TRBV3-2) to TRBJ2-1; a weak D match, TRBD1 (5 bases). V lost 0 bases, J lost 3 bases, and 15 bases lay in between. The CDR3 is 17 amino acids. The germline V gene encodes CDR1 LGHDT and CDR2 YNNKEL (reference sequence). CDR3 coding DNA: TGTGCCAGCAGCCAAGATGGGCAGGGTAGTTTCTACAATGAGCAGTTCTTC. This sequence encodes CASSQDGQGSFYNEQFF.

This clone has just a few counts. The genes are TRBV27 and TRBJ1-2; a possible D gene is TRBD1 (6 bases). Germline-derived CDR1 and CDR2 are MNHEY and SMNVEV (reference sequence). The CDR3 has 13 amino acids. Trimming took 3 bases from V and 7 from J, leaving 12 bases between them. CDR3 nucleotides: TGTGCCAGCAGTTTCGAGGGGGTTGGTGGCTACACCTTC. It encodes CASSFEGVGGYTF.

V and J are TRBV5-5 and TRBJ1-2, with D possibly being TRBD1 (5 bases). Germline V gives CDR1 SGHKS, CDR2 YYEKEE (reference sequence). The length of the CDR3 is 14 residues. V was shortened by 5 bases and J by 2 bases, with 13 bases between the two germline ends. The CDR3 here is CASRLRGGNYGYTF. The CDR3 DNA is TGTGCCAGCAGGCTGCGCGGGGGGAACTATGGCTACACCTTC.

The chain recombines TRBV5-1 with TRBJ2-3; possibly TRBD1 for D (6 bases). The CDR3 spans 15 residues. V gave up 4 bases and J gave up 3 bases, with 15 bases separating them. Germline-derived CDR1 and CDR2 are SGHRS and YFSETQ. CDR3 amino acids: CASSTRGLETDTQYF. As DNA, the CDR3 is TGCGCCAGCAGCACAAGGGGGTTAGAGACAGATACGCAGTATTTT.